One sample yielded the 26 T cell receptor beta chains listed below, sequenced in a study of T cell responses to AZD1222 COVID-19 vaccine. Profiled with immunoSEQ multiplex PCR; TCRdb holds only in-frame clones, not every one. The listing contains 150,000 or so clones. The sequencing sample was made of peripheral blood. All receptors come from an adult in good health.

This sequence joins TRBV27 and TRBJ1-2, with D maybe TRBD1 (6 bases). The CDR3 loop spans 14 amino acids. Trimming took 0 bases from V and 8 from J, leaving 13 bases between them. Looked up from germline, CDR1 is MNHEY and CDR2 is SMNVEV (reference sequence). The CDR3 region has the DNA TGTGCCAGCAGTTTATCGGGGGGGGCTCTAGGCTACACCTTC. Its protein is CASSLSGGALGYTF.

DNA for the CDR3: TGTGCCAGCAGTTACTCGAGGAGGTTGGGGTCTGAAGCTTTCTTT. Protein: CASSYSRRLGSEAFF. The chain links TRBV6-5 to TRBJ1-1; D unresolved. Trimming removed 0 bases from V and 6 bases from J, with 14 bases in between. The CDR3 runs to 15 residues. Germline V gene data show CDR1 as MNHEY and CDR2 as SVGAGI.

The rearrangement links TRBV11-2 to TRBJ2-2; D perhaps matches TRBD2 (5 bases). Between the trimmed V and J ends, which lost 3 bases and 0 bases, there was a span of 11 bases. Looked up from germline, CDR1 is SGHAT and CDR2 is FQNNGV. The CDR3 runs 16 residues. CDR3 amino acids: CASSFSALANTGELFF. The CDR3 coding sequence is TGTGCCAGCAGCTTTAGCGCACTCGCGAACACCGGGGAGCTGTTTTTT.

This sequence joins TRBV6-2 or TRBV6-3 and TRBJ2-7, with D perhaps TRBD2 (6 bases). Deletions cut 2 bases from V and 0 bases from J, with 20 bases between. The CDR3 totals 18 residues. CDR1 is MNHEY and CDR2 is SVGEGT in the germline V gene. The CDR3 coding sequence is TGTGCCAGCAGTTACGATGGCCCTCCTAGCGCCGTCTCCTACGAGCAGTACTTC. This gives the protein CASSYDGPPSAVSYEQYF.

The V call is TRBV19, the J call TRBJ1-2, with 7 positions matching TRBD1. The CDR3 runs to 14 residues. Germline lookup yields CDR1 LNHDA and CDR2 SQIVND (reference sequence). The J segment lost 7 bases and the V segment lost 5 bases, leaving 10 bases of the junction unmatched. The CDR3 loop is CASSLRDSAIGYTF. The DNA for the CDR3 is TGTGCCAGTAGTCTCCGGGACAGTGCTATTGGCTACACCTTC.

The V gene is TRBV7-9, the J gene TRBJ1-1; TRBD1 aligns across 9 bases. The J segment lost 4 bases and the V segment lost 5 bases, leaving 8 bases of the junction unmatched. CDR3 length: 15 residues. Germline CDR1 SEHNR, CDR2 FQNEAQ (reference sequence). Here the CDR3 reads CASSLEQGAPTEAFF. CDR3 nucleotides: TGTGCCAGCAGCCTAGAACAGGGGGCGCCCACTGAAGCTTTCTTT.

V gene TRBV5-1 combines with J gene TRBJ2-1; perhaps TRBD2 as D (6 bases). In germline, CDR1 is SGHRS, CDR2 YFSETQ. This CDR3 comprises 16 residues. The V and J ends lost 1 base and 1 base respectively, with 12 bases between them. The CDR3 sequence: CASSLSGVSSYNEQFF. The CDR3 nucleotides are TGCGCCAGCAGCTTGTCGGGGGTAAGTTCCTACAATGAGCAGTTCTTC.

Points on this clone: Other nucleotide sequences from this sample produce the same CDR3. The chain carries TRBV12-3 or TRBV12-4 and TRBJ1-2, with 9 bases fitting TRBD1. The junction had 2 bases not matched to a gene; V was cut back by 5 bases and J by 4 bases. The CDR3 runs 13 residues. CDR3 sequence (DNA): TGTGCCAGCAGTCCGGGACAGGGCTATGGCTACACCTTC. Translated, it gives CASSPGQGYGYTF.

This chain links TRBV28 with TRBJ1-4, with unresolved D. The length of the CDR3 is 12 residues. CDR1 and CDR2 (germline): MDHEN, SYDVKM. V lost 5 bases, J lost 8 bases, and 9 bases lay in between. This CDR3 reads CASSEAREKLFF. The DNA of the CDR3 is TGTGCCAGCAGTGAAGCACGGGAAAAACTGTTTTTT.

This chain connects TRBV7-2 to TRBJ2-3; 7 bases are shared with TRBD2. CDR1 and CDR2 from the germline V gene are SGHTA and FQGNSA. CDR3 length: 17 amino acids. The V gene end was trimmed by 5 bases and the J gene end by 3 bases; junction bases not matched to a gene: 14. CDR3 sequence: CASSPRESGLVTDTQYF. DNA for the CDR3: TGTGCCAGCAGCCCGCGGGAGTCGGGGCTTGTTACAGATACGCAGTATTTT.

This chain links TRBV6-5 with TRBJ2-7; 7 bases are a match to TRBD1. The CDR3 contains 13 residues. The germline V gene has CDR1 MNHEY and CDR2 SVGAGI. V lost 7 bases, J lost 2 bases, and 5 bases stayed unmatched. CDR3 sequence: CASNRGIAYEQYF. In DNA form, the CDR3 reads TGTGCCAGCAACAGGGGAATTGCCTACGAGCAGTACTTC.

The rearrangement links TRBV27 to TRBJ1-5, with no clear D. From germline, CDR1 is MNHEY and CDR2 SMNVEV (reference sequence). This CDR3 is built from 13 residues. Trimming took off 3 bases at V and 0 bases at J, with 3 bases between the two ends. The CDR3 DNA is TGTGCCAGCAGTTTTAGTAGCAATCAGCCCCAGCATTTT. Its protein is CASSFSSNQPQHF.

The chain has TRBV12-5 and TRBJ2-3; D could derive from TRBD1 or TRBD2 (5 bases each). The length of the CDR3 is 14 residues. Looked up from germline, CDR1 is LGHNT and CDR2 is FRNRAP. Trimming pared 0 bases from V and 6 bases from J, leaving 10 bases between. CDR3 residues: CASGLVPGTDTQYF. The CDR3 DNA reads as TGTGCTAGTGGTTTGGTACCAGGGACCGATACGCAGTATTTT.

The chain has TRBV6-5 and TRBJ2-1; a weak D match, TRBD2 (7 bases). Trimming stripped 11 bases from V and 3 bases from J, with 20 bases between. Germline CDR1 and CDR2: MNHEY and SVGAGI. CDR3 length equals 15 residues. As DNA, the CDR3 is TGTGCCTGTCGTTCAACGCGGGGGCTCTACAATGAGCAGTTCTTC. As protein: CACRSTRGLYNEQFF.

The chain combines TRBV30 with TRBJ1-6; possibly TRBD1 for D (5 bases). CDR3 size: 13 residues. Trimming left V 2 bases short and J 6 bases short, with 8 bases between. The germline V gene encodes CDR1 GTSNPN and CDR2 SVGIG (reference sequence). CDR3 protein: CAWSSDSNSPLHF. CDR3 bases: TGTGCCTGGAGTTCAGACAGTAATTCACCCCTCCACTTT.

The J gene is TRBJ1-6, the V gene TRBV2; D is perhaps TRBD1 (5 bases). The germline CDR1 and CDR2 sequences are SNHLY and FYNNEI. The CDR3 spans 16 residues. The germline V and J ends were trimmed by 6 bases and 2 bases, with 14 bases remaining between them. CDR3 residues: CASSETQGAYNSPLHF. CDR3 in DNA: TGTGCCAGCAGCGAAACTCAAGGGGCCTATAATTCACCCCTCCACTTT.

The rearrangement links TRBV28 to TRBJ1-6, with a weak D call TRBD1 (6 bases). This CDR3 comprises 14 residues. Deletions cut 4 bases from V and 10 bases from J, with 14 bases between. The germline CDR1 and CDR2 sequences are MDHEN and SYDVKM. The CDR3 sequence: CASSSLQGYSPLHF. The CDR3 nucleotides are TGTGCCAGCAGTTCGCTTCAGGGGTACTCACCCCTCCACTTT.

This rearrangement joins TRBV5-1 to TRBJ1-6; 10 nucleotides agree with TRBD1. The V and J ends lost 0 bases and 7 bases, in that order; junction bases with no gene match: 1. Germline loops: CDR1 SGHRS, CDR2 YFSETQ. The CDR3 extends over 15 amino acids. This chain's CDR3 is CASSLVTGGNSPLHF. The CDR3 DNA reads TGCGCCAGCAGCTTGGTGACAGGGGGCAATTCACCCCTCCACTTT.

This sequence joins TRBV6-5 and TRBJ2-7, with D perhaps matching TRBD1 or TRBD2 (5 bases each). From germline, CDR1 is MNHEY and CDR2 SVGAGI. V was clipped by 4 bases and J by 6 bases, with 10 bases between them. The CDR3 has 12 residues. The CDR3 nucleotides read TGTGCCAGCAGTTCGGGGACGGTCGAGCAGTACTTC. Residues: CASSSGTVEQYF.

This chain joins TRBV3-1 (or the pseudogene TRBV3-2) and TRBJ1-2, with unresolved D. The CDR3 is 14 amino acids. V lost 6 bases, J lost 0 bases, and 11 bases lay in between. CDR1 LGHDT and CDR2 YNNKEL come from the germline V gene (reference sequence). For the CDR3, the DNA is TGTGCCAGCAGACTCGATTCGGCTAACTATGGCTACACCTTC. Encoded protein: CASRLDSANYGYTF.

The rearrangement joins TRBV19 to TRBJ1-1; no clear D gene. Between the trimmed V and J ends, which lost 1 base and 7 bases, there was a span of 10 bases. The CDR3 sequence is 13 residues long. Germline V gene lookup returns CDR1 LNHDA and CDR2 SQIVND (reference sequence). CDR3 protein: CASSIVGDGEAFF. The CDR3 region has the DNA TGTGCCAGTAGTATAGTTGGGGATGGTGAAGCTTTCTTT.

CDR3 in DNA: TGTGCCAGCAGCCTCAGGCCAGGCCACCACTATGGCTACACCTTC. It is translated as CASSLRPGHHYGYTF. The chain recombines TRBV5-6 with TRBJ1-2; D remains ambiguous. Germline loops: CDR1 SGHDT, CDR2 YYEEEE. The CDR3 has 15 amino acids. V was trimmed by 4 bases and J by 3 bases, leaving 16 bases between them.

The chain has TRBV2 and TRBJ1-2; unclear D gene. The CDR3 consists of 13 residues. Trimming removed 5 bases from V and 4 bases from J, with 11 bases in between. Germline assignment: CDR1 SNHLY and CDR2 FYNNEI. The CDR3 region has the DNA TGTGCCAGCAGTCAACAGAACCTCTATGGCTACACCTTC. Its translation: CASSQQNLYGYTF.

This chain connects TRBV28 to TRBJ1-2, with TRBD1 matching over 7 bases. Trimming cost V 5 bases and J 4 bases; bases outside gene matches: 7. CDR1 and CDR2 from the germline V gene are MDHEN and SYDVKM. This CDR3 region has 14 residues. The CDR3: CASSPPGQPYGYTF. DNA of the CDR3: TGTGCCAGCAGTCCCCCGGGACAGCCCTATGGCTACACCTTC.

V usage is TRBV28 and J usage is TRBJ1-5; no reliable D call. V was clipped by 7 bases and J by 12 bases, with 22 bases between them. Germline CDR1 is MDHEN and CDR2 is SYDVKM. This CDR3 has 14 residues. The CDR3 is CASTKLISSSLQHF. The DNA of the CDR3 is TGTGCCAGCACAAAATTAATAAGTTCTTCCCTCCAGCATTTT.

V usage is TRBV5-6 and J usage is TRBJ2-2; 7 nucleotides align to TRBD1. CDR1 is SGHDT and CDR2 is YYEEEE in the germline V gene. V lost 2 bases and J lost 4; bases outside the gene matches: 8. This CDR3 has 16 residues. The CDR3 DNA reads as TGTGCCAGCAGCTTCGGGCAGGGGGTTAGCACCGGGGAGCTGTTTTTT. This translates into CASSFGQGVSTGELFF.